Each of the 3 T cell receptor beta chains below was sequenced from the same sample in a study of a mutant IDH1 vaccine in newly diagnosed glioma. The sample's time point: week 47, end of study. The content of each vaccine dose was 300 ug of mutant IDH1 20-mer peptide, and topical imiquimod accompanied it. These receptors are not linked to any known antigen. Here immunoSEQ multiplex PCR was the method, and the copy in TCRdb shows in-frame clones only, minus some. The data hold fewer than 35,000 clones, with about 86% observed a single time. Sequencing was performed on PBMCs, taken from a glioma patient whose treatment included an IDH1 peptide vaccine. The source of these receptors is a young man with glioma.

Only one count was recorded for this clone. The V gene is TRBV7-9, the J gene TRBJ1-1; TRBD1 might be the D (5 bases). V was pared by 0 bases and J by 4 bases, with 9 bases between. Germline V CDR1 and CDR2: SEHNR, FQNEAQ (reference sequence). The CDR3 covers 14 residues. CDR3 in DNA: TGTGCCAGCAGCTTAGCCGGGGCAAGCACTGAAGCTTTCTTT. Protein: CASSLAGASTEAFF. Based on the CDR3 plus reference TRBV7-9 and TRBJ1-1, the full variable domain is DTGVSQNPRHKITKRGQNVTFRCDPISEHNRLYWYRQTLGQGPEFLTYFQNEAQLEKSRLLSDRFSAERPKGSFSTLEIQRTEQGDSAMYLCASSLAGASTEAFFGQGTRLTVV.

V and J are TRBV18 and TRBJ1-4, with 7 positions matching TRBD1. Unmatched junction bases numbered 9, after V lost 3 bases and J lost 8 bases. CDR1 and CDR2 (germline): KGHSH, LQKENI. The CDR3 has 15 amino acids. The chain's CDR3 is CASSPGGGAREKLFF. The CDR3 DNA sequence: TGTGCCAGCTCACCCGGAGGGGGCGCGAGGGAAAAACTGTTTTTT.

The chain employs TRBV5-5 and TRBJ1-1; 7 nucleotides align to TRBD1. Germline CDR1 and CDR2: SGHKS and YYEKEE (reference sequence). Trimming took 6 bases from V and 6 from J; bases not matched to a gene: 11. The CDR3 length is 14 residues. The CDR3 DNA reads as TGTGCCAGCACCCTCGACAGGGAGGACCCTGAAGCTTTCTTT. Its translation: CASTLDREDPEAFF.